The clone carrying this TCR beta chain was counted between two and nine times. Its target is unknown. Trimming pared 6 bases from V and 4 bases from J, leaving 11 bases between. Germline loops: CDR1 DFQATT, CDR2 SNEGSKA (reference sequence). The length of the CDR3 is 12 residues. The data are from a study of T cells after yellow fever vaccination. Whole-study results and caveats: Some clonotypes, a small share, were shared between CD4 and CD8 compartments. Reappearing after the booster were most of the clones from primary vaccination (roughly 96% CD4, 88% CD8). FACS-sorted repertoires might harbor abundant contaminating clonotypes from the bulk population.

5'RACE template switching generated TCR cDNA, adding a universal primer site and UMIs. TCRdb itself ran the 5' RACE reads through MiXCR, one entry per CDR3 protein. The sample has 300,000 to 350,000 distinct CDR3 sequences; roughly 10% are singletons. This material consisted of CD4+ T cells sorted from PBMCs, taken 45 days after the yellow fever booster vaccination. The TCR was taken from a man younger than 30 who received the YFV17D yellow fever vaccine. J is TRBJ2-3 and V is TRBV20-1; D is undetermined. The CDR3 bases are TGCAGTGCCATGAATCAGGCAGATACGCAGTATTTT. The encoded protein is CSAMNQADTQYF.